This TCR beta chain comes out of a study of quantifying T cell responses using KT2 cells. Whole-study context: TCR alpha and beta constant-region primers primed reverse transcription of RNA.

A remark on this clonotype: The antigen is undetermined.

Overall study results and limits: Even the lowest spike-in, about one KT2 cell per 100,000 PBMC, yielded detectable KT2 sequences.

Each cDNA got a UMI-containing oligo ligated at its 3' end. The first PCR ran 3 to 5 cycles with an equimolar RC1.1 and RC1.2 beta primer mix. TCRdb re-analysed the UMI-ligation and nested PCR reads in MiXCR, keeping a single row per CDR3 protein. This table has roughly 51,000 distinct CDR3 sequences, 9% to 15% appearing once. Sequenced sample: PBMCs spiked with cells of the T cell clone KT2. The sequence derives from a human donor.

CDR3 nucleotide sequence: TGCGCCAGCAGCTATGGACAGGGAGGCGCAGATACGCAGTATTTT. Its translation is CASSYGQGGADTQYF. The chain couples TRBV5-1 to TRBJ2-3; 8 bases fit TRBD1. With 3 bases clipped from V and 4 bases from J, the junction kept 7 bases outside the gene matches. The CDR3 contains 15 residues. Germline V gene lookup returns CDR1 SGHRS and CDR2 YFSETQ. The entire variable domain, with the rest obtained from reference TRBV5-1 and TRBJ2-3, is as follows: KAGVTQTPRYLIKTRGQQVTLSCSPISGHRSVSWYQQTPGQGLQFLFEYFSETQRNKGNFPGRFSGRQFSNSRSEMNVSTLELGDSALYLCASSYGQGGADTQYFGPGTRLTVL.